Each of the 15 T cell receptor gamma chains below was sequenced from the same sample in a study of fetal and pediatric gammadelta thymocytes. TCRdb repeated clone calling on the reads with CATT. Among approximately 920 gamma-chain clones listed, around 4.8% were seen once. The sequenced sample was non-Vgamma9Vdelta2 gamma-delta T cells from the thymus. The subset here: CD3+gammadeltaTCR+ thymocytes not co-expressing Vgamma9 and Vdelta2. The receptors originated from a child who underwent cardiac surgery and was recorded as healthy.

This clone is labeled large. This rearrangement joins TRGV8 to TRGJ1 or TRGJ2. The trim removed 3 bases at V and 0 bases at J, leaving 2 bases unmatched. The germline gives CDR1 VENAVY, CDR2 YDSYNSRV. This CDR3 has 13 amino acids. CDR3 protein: CATWDSNYYKKLF. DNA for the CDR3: TGTGCCACCTGGGATTCGAATTATTATAAGAAACTCTTT.

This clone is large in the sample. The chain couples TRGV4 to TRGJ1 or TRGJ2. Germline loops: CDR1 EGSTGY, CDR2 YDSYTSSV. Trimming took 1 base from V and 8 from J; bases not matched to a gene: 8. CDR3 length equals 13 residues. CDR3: CATWDGTNHKKLF. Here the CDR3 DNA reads TGTGCCACCTGGGATGGAACCAACCATAAGAAACTCTTT.

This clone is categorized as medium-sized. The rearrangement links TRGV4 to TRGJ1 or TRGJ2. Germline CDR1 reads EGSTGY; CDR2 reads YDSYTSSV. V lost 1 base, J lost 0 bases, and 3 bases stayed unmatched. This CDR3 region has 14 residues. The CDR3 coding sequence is TGTGCCACCTGGGATGGCTGGAATTATTATAAGAAACTCTTT. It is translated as CATWDGWNYYKKLF.

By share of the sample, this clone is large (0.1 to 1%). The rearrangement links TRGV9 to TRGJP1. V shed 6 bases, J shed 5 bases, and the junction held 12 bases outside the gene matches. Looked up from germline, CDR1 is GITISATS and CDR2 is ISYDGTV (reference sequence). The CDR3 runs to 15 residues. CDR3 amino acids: CALWKGSGTGWFKIF. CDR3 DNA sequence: TGTGCCTTGTGGAAAGGTTCAGGTACTGGTTGGTTCAAGATATTT.

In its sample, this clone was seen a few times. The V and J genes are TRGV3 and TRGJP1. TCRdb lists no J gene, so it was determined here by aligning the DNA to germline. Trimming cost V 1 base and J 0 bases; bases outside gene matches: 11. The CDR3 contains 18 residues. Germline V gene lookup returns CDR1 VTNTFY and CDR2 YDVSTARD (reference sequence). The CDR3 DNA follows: TGTGCCACCTGGGACAGAGTCCTCACTTATACCACTGGTTGGTTCAAGATATTT. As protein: CATWDRVLTYTTGWFKIF.

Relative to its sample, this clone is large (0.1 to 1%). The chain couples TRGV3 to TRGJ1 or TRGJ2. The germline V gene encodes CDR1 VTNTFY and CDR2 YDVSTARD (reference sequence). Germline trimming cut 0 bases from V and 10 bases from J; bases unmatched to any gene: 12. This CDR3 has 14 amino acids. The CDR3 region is CATWDRRWLPKKLF. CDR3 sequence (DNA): TGTGCCACCTGGGACAGGCGCTGGCTTCCCAAGAAACTCTTT.

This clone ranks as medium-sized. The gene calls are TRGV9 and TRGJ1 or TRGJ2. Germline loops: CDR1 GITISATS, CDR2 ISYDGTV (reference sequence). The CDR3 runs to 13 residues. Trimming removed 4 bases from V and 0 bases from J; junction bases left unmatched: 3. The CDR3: CALWDPNYYKKLF. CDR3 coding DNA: TGTGCCTTGTGGGATCCGAATTATTATAAGAAACTCTTT.

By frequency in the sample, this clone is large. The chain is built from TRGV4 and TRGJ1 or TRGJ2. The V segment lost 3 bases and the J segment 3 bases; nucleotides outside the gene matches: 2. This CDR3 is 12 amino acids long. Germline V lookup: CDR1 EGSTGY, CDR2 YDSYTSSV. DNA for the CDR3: TGTGCCACCTGGGATCCTTATTATAAGAAACTCTTT. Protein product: CATWDPYYKKLF.

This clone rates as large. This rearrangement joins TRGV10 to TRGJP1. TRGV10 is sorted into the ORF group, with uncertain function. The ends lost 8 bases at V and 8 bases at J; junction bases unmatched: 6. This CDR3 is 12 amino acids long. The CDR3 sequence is CAAWDTGWFKIF. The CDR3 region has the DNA TGTGCTGCGTGGGACACGGGTTGGTTCAAGATATTT.

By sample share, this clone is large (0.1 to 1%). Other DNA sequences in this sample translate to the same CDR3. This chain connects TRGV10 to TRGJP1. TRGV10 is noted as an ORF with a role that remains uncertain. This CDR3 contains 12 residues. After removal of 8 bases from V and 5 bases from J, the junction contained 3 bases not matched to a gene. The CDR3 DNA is TGTGCTGCGTGGGGGACTGGTTGGTTCAAGATATTT. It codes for CAAWGTGWFKIF.

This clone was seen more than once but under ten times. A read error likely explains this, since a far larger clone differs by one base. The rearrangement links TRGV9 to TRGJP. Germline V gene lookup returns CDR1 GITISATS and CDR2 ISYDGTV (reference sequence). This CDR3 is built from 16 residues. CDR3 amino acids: CALWEVHELDKKIKVF. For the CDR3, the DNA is TGTGCCTTGTGGGAGGTGCACGAGTTGGACAAAAAAATCAAGGTATTT.

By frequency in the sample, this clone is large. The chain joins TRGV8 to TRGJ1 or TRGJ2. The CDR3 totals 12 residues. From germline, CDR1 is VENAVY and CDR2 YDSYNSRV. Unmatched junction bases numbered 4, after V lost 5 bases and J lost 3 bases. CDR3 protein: CATWALYYKKLF. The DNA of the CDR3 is TGTGCCACCTGGGCCCTTTATTATAAGAAACTCTTT.

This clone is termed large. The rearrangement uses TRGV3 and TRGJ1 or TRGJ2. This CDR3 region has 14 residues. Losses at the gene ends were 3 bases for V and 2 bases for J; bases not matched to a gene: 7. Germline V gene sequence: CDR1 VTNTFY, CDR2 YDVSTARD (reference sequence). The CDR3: CATWDGTYYYKKLF. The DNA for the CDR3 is TGTGCCACCTGGGACGGAACCTATTATTATAAGAAACTCTTT.

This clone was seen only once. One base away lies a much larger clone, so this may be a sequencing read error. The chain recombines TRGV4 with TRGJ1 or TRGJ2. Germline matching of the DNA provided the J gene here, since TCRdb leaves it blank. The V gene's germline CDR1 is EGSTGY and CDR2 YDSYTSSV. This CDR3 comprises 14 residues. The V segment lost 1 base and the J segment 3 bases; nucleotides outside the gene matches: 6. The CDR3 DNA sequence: TGTGCCACCTGGGATGGTCAAGGTTATTATAAGAAACTCTTT. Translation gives CATWDGQGYYKKLF.

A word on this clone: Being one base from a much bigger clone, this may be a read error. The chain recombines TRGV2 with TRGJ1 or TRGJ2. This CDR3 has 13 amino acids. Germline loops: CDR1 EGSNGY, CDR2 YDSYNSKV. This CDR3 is CATWDGPDYKKLF. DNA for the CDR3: TGTGCCACCTGGGACGGGCCAGATTATAAGAAACTTTTT.